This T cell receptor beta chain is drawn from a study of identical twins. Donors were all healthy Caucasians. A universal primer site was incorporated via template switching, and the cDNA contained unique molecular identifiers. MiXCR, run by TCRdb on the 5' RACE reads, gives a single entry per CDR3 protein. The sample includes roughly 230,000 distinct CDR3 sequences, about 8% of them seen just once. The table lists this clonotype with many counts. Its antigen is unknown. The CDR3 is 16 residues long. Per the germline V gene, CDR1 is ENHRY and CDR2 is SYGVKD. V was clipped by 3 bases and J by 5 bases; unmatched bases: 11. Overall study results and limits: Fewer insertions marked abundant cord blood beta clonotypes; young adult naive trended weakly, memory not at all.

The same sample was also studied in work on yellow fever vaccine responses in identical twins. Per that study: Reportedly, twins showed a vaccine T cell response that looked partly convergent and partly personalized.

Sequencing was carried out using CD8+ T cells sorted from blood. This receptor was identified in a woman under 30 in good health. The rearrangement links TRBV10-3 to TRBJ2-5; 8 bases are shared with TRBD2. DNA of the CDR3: TGTGCCATCAGTGATGCGTTTAGCGGGATCGGGGAGACCCAGTACTTC. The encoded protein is CAISDAFSGIGETQYF.